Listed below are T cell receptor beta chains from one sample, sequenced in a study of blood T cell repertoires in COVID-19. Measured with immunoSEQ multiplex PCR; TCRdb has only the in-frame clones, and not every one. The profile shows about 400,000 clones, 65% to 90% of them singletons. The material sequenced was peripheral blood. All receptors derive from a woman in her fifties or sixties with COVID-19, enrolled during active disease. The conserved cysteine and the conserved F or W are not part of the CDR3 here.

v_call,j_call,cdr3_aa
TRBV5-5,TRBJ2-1,ASSQLGDSYNEQF
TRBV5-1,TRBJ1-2,ASSLADRGGYT
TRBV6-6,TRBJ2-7,ASKIQGSHEQY
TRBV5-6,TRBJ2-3,ASSVGLAMTDTQY
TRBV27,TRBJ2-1,ASSLSSRANEQF
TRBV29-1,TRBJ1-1,SVMDIYTEAF
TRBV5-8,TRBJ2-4,ASSSQGNIQY
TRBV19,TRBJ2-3,ASSPPGLDTDTQY
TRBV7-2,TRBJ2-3,ASSLRRGRTDTQY
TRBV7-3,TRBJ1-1,ASSLRQLPEAF
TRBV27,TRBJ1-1,ASSLYRMNTEAF
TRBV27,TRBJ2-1,ASSGTSTYNEQF
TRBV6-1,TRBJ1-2,ASSEAGGIFGYT
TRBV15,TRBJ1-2,ATSRLGGGARDYGYT
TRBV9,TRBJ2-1,ASSVGTSGAQEQF
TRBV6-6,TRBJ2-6,ASSPLGGSGANVLT
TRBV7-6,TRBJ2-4,ASSPGTGGDIQY
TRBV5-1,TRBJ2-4,ASSARTGQNIQY
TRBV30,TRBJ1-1,AWSVIDRPNTEAF
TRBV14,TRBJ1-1,ASSKGHVQYTEAF
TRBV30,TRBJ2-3,AWSVGETDTQY
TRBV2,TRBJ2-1,ASSENRDNEQF
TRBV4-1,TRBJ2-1,ASSSSDPSYNEQF
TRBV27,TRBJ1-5,ASSFGATNQPQH
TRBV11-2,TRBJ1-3,ASSLAGKSSGNTIY
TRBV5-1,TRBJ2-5,ASSLGPQYQETQY
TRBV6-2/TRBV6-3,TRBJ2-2,ASSPLAGGPGTGELF
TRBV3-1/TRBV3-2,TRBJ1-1,ASSQGTVGSKAF
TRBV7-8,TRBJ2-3,ASSPLAVLGRTALTDTQY
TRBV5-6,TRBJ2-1,ASSPTAGGSYNEQF
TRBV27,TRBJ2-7,ASSLLGQFYEQY
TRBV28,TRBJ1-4,ASSFNAGDRGLKLF
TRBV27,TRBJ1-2,ASSRLQGGDGYT
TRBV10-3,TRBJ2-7,AISDPAGDTSYEQY
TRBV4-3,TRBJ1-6,ASSQEWGFVLSPLH
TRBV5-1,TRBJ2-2,ASSLDGDATGELF
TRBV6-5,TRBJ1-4,ASTPTGPLGKLF
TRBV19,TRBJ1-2,ASSNPGTGRFYGYT
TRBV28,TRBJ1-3,ASSRQGSGNTIY
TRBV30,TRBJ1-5,AWSVRGRRGQPQH
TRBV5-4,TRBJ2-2,ASSLGGGAVAGELF
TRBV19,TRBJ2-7,ASSLGTSGHSVTYEQY
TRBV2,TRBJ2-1,ASGTAYNEQF
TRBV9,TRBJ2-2,ASSVSRELF
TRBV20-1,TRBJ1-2,SASRGEGYT